This T cell receptor (beta chain) derives from a study of patients and donors after allogeneic stem cell transplantation. TCRdb fed the RT-PCR reads into MiXCR, producing one record per CDR3 protein. In the table there are 390,000 or so distinct CDR3 sequences, roughly 17% of which are singletons. The CDR3 runs to 13 residues. Between the trimmed V and J ends, which lost 4 bases and 8 bases, there was a span of 14 bases. Germline values: CDR1 LGHNA, CDR2 YNFKEQ. The sequenced sample consisted of blood, either unsorted or a sorted T cell fraction (not recorded which). This clonotype was sampled from a human donor who was either an allogeneic HSCT recipient or a stem cell or donor lymphocyte infusion donor (not recorded which). It is not recorded whose cells these are; they may come from a transplant donor. This chain links TRBV4-2 with TRBJ1-2; D perhaps matches TRBD1 (6 bases). CDR3 region: CASSLQGEEGYTF. As DNA, the CDR3 is TGTGCCAGCAGCCTACAGGGAGAAGAGGGCTACACCTTC.